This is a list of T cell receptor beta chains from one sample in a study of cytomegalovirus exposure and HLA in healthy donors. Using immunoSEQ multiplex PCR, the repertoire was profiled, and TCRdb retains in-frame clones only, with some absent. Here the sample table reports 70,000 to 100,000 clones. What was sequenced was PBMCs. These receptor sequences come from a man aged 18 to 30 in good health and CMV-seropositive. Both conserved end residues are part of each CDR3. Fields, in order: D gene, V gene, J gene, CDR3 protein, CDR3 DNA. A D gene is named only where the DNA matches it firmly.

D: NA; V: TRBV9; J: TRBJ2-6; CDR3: CASSLGGGAGANVLTF; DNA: TGTGCCAGCAGTCTAGGGGGGGGAGCCGGGGCCAACGTCCTGACTTTC
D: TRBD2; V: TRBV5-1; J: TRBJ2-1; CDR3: CASSFGLAGVYNEQFF; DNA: TGCGCCAGCAGCTTCGGACTAGCGGGAGTCTACAATGAGCAGTTCTTC
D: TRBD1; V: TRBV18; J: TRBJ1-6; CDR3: CASSMGQNYNSPLHF; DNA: TGTGCCAGCTCGATGGGACAGAACTATAATTCACCCCTCCACTTT
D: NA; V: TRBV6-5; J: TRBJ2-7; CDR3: CASSYSILGFYEQYF; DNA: TGTGCCAGCAGTTACTCGATACTAGGTTTCTACGAGCAGTACTTC
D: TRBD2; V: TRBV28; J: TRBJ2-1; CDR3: CASSTTSGGGEQFF; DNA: TGTGCCAGCAGTACGACTAGCGGAGGGGGTGAGCAGTTCTTC
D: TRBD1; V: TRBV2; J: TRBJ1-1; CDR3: CASRQGIVTEAFF; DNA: TGTGCCAGCAGACAGGGGATAGTCACTGAAGCTTTCTTT
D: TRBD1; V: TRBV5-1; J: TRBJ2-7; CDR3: CASQTGPETDEQYF; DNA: TGCGCCAGCCAGACAGGGCCGGAGACTGACGAGCAGTACTTC
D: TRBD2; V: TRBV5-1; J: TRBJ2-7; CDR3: CASSHMVAGGYEQYF; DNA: TGCGCCAGCAGCCACATGGTAGCGGGAGGGTACGAGCAGTACTTC
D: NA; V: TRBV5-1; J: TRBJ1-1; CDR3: CASSPLERNTEAFF; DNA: TGCGCCAGCAGCCCCCTAGAAAGGAACACTGAAGCTTTCTTT
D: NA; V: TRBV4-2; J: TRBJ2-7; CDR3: CASSQIIQSPSYEQYF; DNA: TGTGCCAGCAGCCAAATTATACAGTCTCCCTCCTACGAGCAGTACTTC
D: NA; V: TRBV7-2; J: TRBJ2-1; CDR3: CASSSPRGVNEQFF; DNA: TGTGCCAGCAGCTCCCCCAGGGGGGTTAATGAGCAGTTCTTC
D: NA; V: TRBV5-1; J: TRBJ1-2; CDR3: CASSLTGTLLNYGYTF; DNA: TGCGCCAGCAGCTTGACAGGGACCTTGCTTAACTATGGCTACACCTTC
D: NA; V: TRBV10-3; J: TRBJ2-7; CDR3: CAIKREPDYEQYF; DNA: TGTGCCATCAAGAGGGAACCAGACTACGAGCAGTACTTC
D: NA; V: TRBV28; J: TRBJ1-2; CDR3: CASSFQVAGPITF; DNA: TGTGCCAGCAGTTTTCAGGTGGCAGGTCCAATTACCTTC
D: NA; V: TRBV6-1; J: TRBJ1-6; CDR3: CASSEGALPNSPLHF; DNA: TGTGCCAGCAGTGAAGGGGCGCTACCCAATTCACCCCTCCACTTT
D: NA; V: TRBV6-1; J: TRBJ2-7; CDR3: CASSDWTTANEQYF; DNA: TGTGCCAGCAGTGACTGGACTACTGCCAACGAGCAGTACTTC
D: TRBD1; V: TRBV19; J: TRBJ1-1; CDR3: CASSIPYRGSNTEAFF; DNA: TGTGCCAGTAGTATACCCTACAGGGGGTCCAACACTGAAGCTTTCTTT
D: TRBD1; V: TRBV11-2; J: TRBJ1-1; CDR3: CASSHRGGEAFF; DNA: TGTGCCAGCAGCCACAGGGGAGGTGAAGCTTTCTTT
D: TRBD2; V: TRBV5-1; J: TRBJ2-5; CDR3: CASSFGASGQETQYF; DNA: TGCGCCAGCAGCTTTGGGGCTAGCGGCCAAGAGACCCAGTACTTC